The clone carrying this T cell receptor (beta chain) has at least ten counts. Its matching antigen is unknown. The unsorted libraries were prepared from 2 million PBMCs (stored at -80 C). A 10-nucleotide random UMI tagged transcripts in template-switch 5'RACE cDNA synthesis. TCRdb analysed the 5' RACE reads with MiXCR anew, one entry per CDR3 protein. The sample carries about 88,000 distinct CDR3 sequences, roughly 4% recorded once. The data originate from a study of neurological immune-mediated disorders. The study's findings and limits: A possible signature was seen in one related-CDR3 cluster, into which phylogenetic grouping placed the repertoires of 18 of 34 multiple sclerosis patients.

Trimming left V 2 bases short and J 0 bases short, with 16 bases between. Germline CDR1 reads SEHNR; CDR2 reads FQNEAQ (reference sequence). CDR3 length: 18 residues. The gene calls are TRBV7-9 and TRBJ1-4; D is unclear. Sequenced material: PBMCs. The sequence came from a woman aged 18-29 years with multiple sclerosis. CDR3 bases: TGTGCCAGCAGCTTAAGGCGGTCGATTGCGGCAACTAATGAAAAACTGTTTTTT. It specifies CASSLRRSIAATNEKLFF.